This T cell receptor (beta chain) was identified during a study of shared clonotypes between healthy human individuals. The CDR3 has 16 residues. The V end lost 0 bases, the J end lost 0 bases, and 11 bases lay between the germline ends. Germline values: CDR1 WSHSY, CDR2 SAAADI. In its sample, this clone was seen once. Naive CD4+ cells were CD45RA-selected; the remaining cells were memory. The protocol was immunoSEQ multiplex PCR, while the TCRdb copy is restricted to in-frame clones and leaves out a portion. The sample shows 1.4 million to 1.5 million clones, roughly 96% of them seen only once. The gene calls are TRBV10-2 and TRBJ1-2; D gene ambiguous. This receptor was obtained from a man aged 30 to 39 in good health. The sequencing input was naive CD4+ T cells sorted from blood. Subset in this sample: CD45RA+ positively selected. CDR3 nucleotide sequence: TGCGCCAGCAGTGAGTCGGGTATGAGAACTAACTATGGCTACACCTTC. Protein sequence: CASSESGMRTNYGYTF.